This TCR beta chain is from a study of blood T cell repertoires in COVID-19. The wider study: The cDNA or gDNA used as material had been derived from T cells, B-cell-depleted T cells, or PBMCs.

The germline V gene has CDR1 SEHNR and CDR2 FQNEAQ (reference sequence). The V gene lost 5 bases and the J gene lost 8 bases, with 19 bases spanning the gap. The CDR3 is 16 residues long. Using immunoSEQ multiplex PCR, the repertoire was profiled, and TCRdb retains in-frame clones only, with some absent. The table lists 120,000 or so clones, 55% to 70% of them singletons. This clonotype was sampled from a woman aged 70-85 years with acute or convalescent COVID-19. The sample comprised peripheral blood. The gene calls are TRBV7-9 and TRBJ1-6, with D unclear. The CDR3 nucleotides read TGTGCCAGCAGCCTTCCCACGGGAGCCGGAGATTCACCCCTCCACTTT. Amino acid sequence: CASSLPTGAGDSPLHF. Full variable domain (outside the CDR3, taken from reference TRBV7-9 and TRBJ1-6): DTGVSQNPRHKITKRGQNVTFRCDPISEHNRLYWYRQTLGQGPEFLTYFQNEAQLEKSRLLSDRFSAERPKGSFSTLEIQRTEQGDSAMYLCASSLPTGAGDSPLHFGNGTRLTVT.